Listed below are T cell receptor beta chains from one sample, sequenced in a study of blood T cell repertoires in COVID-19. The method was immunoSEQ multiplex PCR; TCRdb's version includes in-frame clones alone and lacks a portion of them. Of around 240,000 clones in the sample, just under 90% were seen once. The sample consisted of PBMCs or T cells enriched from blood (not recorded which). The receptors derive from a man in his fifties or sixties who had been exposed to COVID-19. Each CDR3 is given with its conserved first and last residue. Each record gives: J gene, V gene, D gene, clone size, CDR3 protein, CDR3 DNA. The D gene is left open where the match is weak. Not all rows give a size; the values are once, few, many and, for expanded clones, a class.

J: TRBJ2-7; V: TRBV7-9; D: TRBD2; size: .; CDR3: CASSFGTSGGSYEQYF; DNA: TGTGCCAGCAGCTTTGGGACTAGCGGGGGCTCCTACGAGCAGTACTTC
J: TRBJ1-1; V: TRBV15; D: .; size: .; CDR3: CATSRGVRATRNTEAFF; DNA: TGTGCCACCAGCAGAGGGGTTAGGGCTACTAGGAACACTGAAGCTTTCTTT
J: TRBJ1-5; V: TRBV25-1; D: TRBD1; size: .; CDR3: CASRGQGDQPQHF; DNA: TGTGCCAGCAGGGGACAGGGGGATCAGCCCCAGCATTTT
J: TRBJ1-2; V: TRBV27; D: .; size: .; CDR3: CASSLSPSPNYGYTF; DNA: TGTGCCAGCAGTTTAAGTCCAAGCCCTAACTATGGCTACACCTTC
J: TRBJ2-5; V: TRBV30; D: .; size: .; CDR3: CAWSSGSGRQETQYF; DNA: TGTGCCTGGAGCTCGGGATCAGGGAGGCAAGAGACCCAGTACTTC
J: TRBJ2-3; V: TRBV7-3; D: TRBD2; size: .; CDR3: CASSSLAGGTDTQYF; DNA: TGTGCCAGCAGCTCCCTAGCGGGGGGTACAGATACGCAGTATTTT
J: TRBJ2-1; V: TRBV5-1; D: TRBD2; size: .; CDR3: CASSLSLAAYNEQFF; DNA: TGCGCCAGCAGCTTGAGTCTAGCGGCTTACAATGAGCAGTTCTTC
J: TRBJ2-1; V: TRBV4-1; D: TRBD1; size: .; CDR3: CASSHDGQGKYNEQFF; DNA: TGCGCCAGCAGCCATGACGGACAGGGGAAATACAATGAGCAGTTCTTC
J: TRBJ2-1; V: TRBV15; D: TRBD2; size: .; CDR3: CATSSRTSGRAPYNEQFF; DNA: TGTGCCACCAGCTCGCGGACTAGCGGGAGGGCCCCCTACAATGAGCAGTTCTTC
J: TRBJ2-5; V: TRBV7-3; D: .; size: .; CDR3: CASSLGLVKQETQYF; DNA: TGTGCCAGCAGCTTAGGCTTGGTAAAGCAAGAGACCCAGTACTTC
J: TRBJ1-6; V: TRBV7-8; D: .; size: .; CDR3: CASSPGTVRNSPLHF; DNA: TGTGCCAGCAGCCCGGGAACGGTTCGTAATTCACCCCTCCACTTT
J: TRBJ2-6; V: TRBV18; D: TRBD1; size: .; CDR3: CASSLLQGAGANVLTF; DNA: TGTGCCAGCTCACTACTACAGGGGGCTGGGGCCAACGTCCTGACTTTC
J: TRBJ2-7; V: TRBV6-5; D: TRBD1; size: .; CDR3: CATQTGDEQYF; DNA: TGTGCCACCCAGACAGGGGACGAGCAGTACTTC
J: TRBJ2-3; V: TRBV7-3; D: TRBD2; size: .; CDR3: CASSLGLAGVVDTQYF; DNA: TGTGCCAGCAGCTTGGGACTAGCGGGCGTCGTCGATACGCAGTATTTT
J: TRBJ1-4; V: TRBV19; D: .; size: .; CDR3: CASRGVANEKLFF; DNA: TGTGCCAGTAGAGGAGTAGCTAATGAAAAACTGTTTTTT
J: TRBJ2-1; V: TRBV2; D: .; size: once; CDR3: CASRAPSFHEQFF; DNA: TGTGCCAGCCGTGCTCCTAGCTTCCATGAGCAGTTCTTC
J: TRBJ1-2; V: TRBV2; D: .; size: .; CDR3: CASSDAGSYGYTF; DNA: TGTGCCAGCAGTGACGCGGGGTCTTATGGCTACACCTTC
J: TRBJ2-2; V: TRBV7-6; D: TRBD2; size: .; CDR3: CASSLVGGLAELDTGELFF; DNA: TGTGCCAGCAGCTTAGTGGGGGGACTAGCGGAACTCGACACCGGGGAGCTGTTTTTT
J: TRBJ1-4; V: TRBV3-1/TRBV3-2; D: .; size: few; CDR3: CASSQFLKEKLFF; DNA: TGTGCCAGCAGCCAATTTTTAAAAGAAAAACTGTTTTTT
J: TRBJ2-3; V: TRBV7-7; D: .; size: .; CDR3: CASSSLSADSLDTQYF; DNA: TGTGCTAGCAGCTCCCTGTCTGCGGATTCGTTAGATACGCAGTATTTT
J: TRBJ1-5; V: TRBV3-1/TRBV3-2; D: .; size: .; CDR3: CASSQKGDQPQHF; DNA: TGTGCCAGCAGCCAAAAGGGGGATCAGCCCCAGCATTTT
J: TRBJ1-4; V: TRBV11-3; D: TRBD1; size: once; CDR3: CASSTGQGRATNEKLFF; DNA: TGTGCCAGCAGCACAGGACAGGGGAGGGCAACTAATGAAAAACTGTTTTTT
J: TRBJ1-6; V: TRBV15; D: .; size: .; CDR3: CATSRATPGVPLHF; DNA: TGTGCCACCAGCAGAGCGACTCCTGGTGTACCCCTCCACTTT
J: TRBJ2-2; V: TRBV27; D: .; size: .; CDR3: CASSLWAGGDTGELFF; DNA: TGTGCCAGCAGTCTCTGGGCTGGAGGTGACACCGGGGAGCTGTTTTTT
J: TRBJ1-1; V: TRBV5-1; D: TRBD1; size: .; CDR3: CASSLVKGASSRTEAFF; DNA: TGCGCCAGCAGCTTGGTGAAGGGGGCTTCTTCAAGGACTGAAGCTTTCTTT
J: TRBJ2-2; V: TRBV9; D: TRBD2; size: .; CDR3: CASSITSGMSGELFF; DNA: TGTGCCAGCAGCATAACTAGCGGGATGAGCGGGGAGCTGTTTTTT